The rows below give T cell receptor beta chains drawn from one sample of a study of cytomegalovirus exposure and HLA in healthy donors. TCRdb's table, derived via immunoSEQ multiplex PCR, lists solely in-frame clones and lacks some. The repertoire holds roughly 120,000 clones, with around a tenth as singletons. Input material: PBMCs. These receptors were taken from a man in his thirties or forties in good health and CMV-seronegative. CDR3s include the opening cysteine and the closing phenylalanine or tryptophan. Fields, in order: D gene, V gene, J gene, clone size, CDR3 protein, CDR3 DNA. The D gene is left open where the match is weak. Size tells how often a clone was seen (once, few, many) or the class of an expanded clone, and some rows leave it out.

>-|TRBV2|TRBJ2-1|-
CASRAIFSYNEQFF
TGTGCCAGCAGAGCAATTTTTTCCTACAATGAGCAGTTCTTC
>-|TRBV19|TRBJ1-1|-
CASSIAGLNEAFF
TGTGCCAGTAGTATAGCAGGGTTGAATGAAGCTTTCTTT
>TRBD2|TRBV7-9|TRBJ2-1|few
CASSSTSGGEYNEQFF
TGTGCCAGCAGCTCGACTAGCGGGGGGGAATACAATGAGCAGTTCTTC
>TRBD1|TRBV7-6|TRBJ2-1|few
CASSRTGGDYNEQFF
TGTGCCAGCAGCCGGACAGGGGGTGACTACAATGAGCAGTTCTTC
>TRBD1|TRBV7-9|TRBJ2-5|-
CASSNWADRGAVGQYF
TGTGCCAGCAGCAATTGGGCGGACAGGGGGGCGGTGGGCCAGTACTTC
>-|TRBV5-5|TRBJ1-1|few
CASSIEQGPEAFF
TGTGCCAGCAGCATAGAACAGGGACCTGAAGCTTTCTTT
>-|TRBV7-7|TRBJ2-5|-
CASSPRVQETQYF
TGTGCTAGCAGCCCCAGGGTCCAAGAGACCCAGTACTTC
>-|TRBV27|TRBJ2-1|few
CASSRTLTYNEQFF
TGTGCCAGCAGCCGAACACTAACCTACAATGAGCAGTTCTTC
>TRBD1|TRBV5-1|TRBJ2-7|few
CASSVGTGAYEQYF
TGCGCCAGCAGCGTCGGGACAGGGGCCTACGAGCAGTACTTC
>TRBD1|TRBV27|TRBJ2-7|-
CASSLRGPASYEQYF
TGTGCCAGCAGTTTAAGGGGGCCGGCTTCCTACGAGCAGTACTTC
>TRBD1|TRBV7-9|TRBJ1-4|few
CASSRGGVNEKLFF
TGTGCCAGCAGCCGAGGGGGCGTTAATGAAAAACTGTTTTTT
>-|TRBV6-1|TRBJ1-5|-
CASSSNRARQPQHF
TGTGCCAGCAGTTCAAACAGGGCCCGGCAGCCCCAGCATTTT
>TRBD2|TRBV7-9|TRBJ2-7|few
CASSAGLAGPYEQYF
TGTGCCAGCAGCGCGGGACTAGCGGGACCCTACGAGCAGTACTTC
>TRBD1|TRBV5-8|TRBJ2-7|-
CASSFVRTGVLEQYF
TGTGCCAGCAGCTTTGTCAGGACAGGGGTGTTGGAGCAGTACTTC
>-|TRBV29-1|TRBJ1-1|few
CSVARGTEAFF
TGCAGCGTTGCCAGGGGCACTGAAGCTTTCTTT
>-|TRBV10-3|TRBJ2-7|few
CAISTGSPYEQYF
TGTGCCATCAGTACAGGGTCCCCCTACGAGCAGTACTTC
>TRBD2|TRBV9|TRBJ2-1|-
CASSPSGGEFGREQFF
TGTGCCAGCAGCCCCAGCGGGGGGGAGTTTGGTCGTGAGCAGTTCTTC
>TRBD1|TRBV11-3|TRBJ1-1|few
CASSLEGQGPPEAFF
TGTGCCAGCAGCTTAGAGGGACAGGGGCCTCCTGAAGCTTTCTTT
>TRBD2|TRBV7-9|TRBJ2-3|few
CASSLTSGRSTDTQYF
TGTGCCAGCAGCTTAACTAGCGGGAGAAGCACAGATACGCAGTATTTT
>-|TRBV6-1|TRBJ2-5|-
CASSRSGIQETQYF
TGTGCCAGCAGCCGCTCAGGAATCCAAGAGACCCAGTACTTC
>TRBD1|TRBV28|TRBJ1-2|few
CASSALTGTGANYGYTF
TGTGCCAGCAGTGCCCTTACCGGGACAGGGGCTAACTATGGCTACACCTTC
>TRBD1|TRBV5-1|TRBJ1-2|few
CATDDRGLWGYTF
TGCGCCACCGACGACAGGGGGCTTTGGGGCTACACCTTC
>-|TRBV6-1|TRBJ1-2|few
CASSRLQRNYGYTF
TGTGCCAGCAGCCGACTACAGCGTAACTATGGCTACACCTTC
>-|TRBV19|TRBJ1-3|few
CASSIGTASGNTIYF
TGTGCCAGTAGTATCGGAACAGCCTCTGGAAACACCATATATTTT
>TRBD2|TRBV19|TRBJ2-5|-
CASSMAGVFQETQYF
TGTGCCAGTAGTATGGCGGGAGTCTTTCAAGAGACCCAGTACTTC
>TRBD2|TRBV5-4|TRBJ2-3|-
CASSSSAGASTDTQYF
TGTGCCAGCAGCTCGTCGGCGGGAGCTAGCACAGATACGCAGTATTTT
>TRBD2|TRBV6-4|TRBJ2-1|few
CASSGHGGGNEQFF
TGTGCCAGCAGTGGTCACGGGGGAGGGAATGAGCAGTTCTTC
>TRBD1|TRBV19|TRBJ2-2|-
CASRPRDRDTGELFF
TGTGCCAGTAGGCCCCGGGACAGGGACACCGGGGAGCTGTTTTTT
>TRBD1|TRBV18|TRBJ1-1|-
CASSLKGQGDTEAFF
TGTGCCAGCTCACTAAAGGGACAGGGGGACACTGAAGCTTTCTTT
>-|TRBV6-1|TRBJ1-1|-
CASGEDITEAFF
TGTGCCAGCGGTGAGGACATTACTGAAGCTTTCTTT
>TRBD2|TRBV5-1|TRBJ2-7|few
CASSLFNPGLADEQYF
TGCGCCAGCAGCTTGTTTAATCCGGGACTAGCGGACGAGCAGTACTTC
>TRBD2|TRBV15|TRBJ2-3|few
CATRGTELAGSTQYF
TGTGCCACCAGAGGTACAGAACTAGCGGGGTCTACGCAGTATTTT
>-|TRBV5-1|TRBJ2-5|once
CASSSGDRGIEQYF
TGCGCCAGCAGCTCCGGAGATAGGGGTATTGAGCAGTACTTC
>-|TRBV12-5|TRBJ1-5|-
CASGLEEGPQHF
TGTGCTAGTGGTTTGGAGGAGGGGCCCCAGCATTTT
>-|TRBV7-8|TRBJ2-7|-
CASSWAGVRSYEQYF
TGTGCCAGCAGCTGGGCCGGGGTGAGGTCCTACGAGCAGTACTTC
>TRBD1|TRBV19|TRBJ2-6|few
CASSPPAQGTGANVLTF
TGTGCCAGTAGCCCTCCCGCACAGGGGACGGGGGCCAACGTCCTGACTTTC
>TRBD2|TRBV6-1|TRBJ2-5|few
CASSASSGGGSETQYF
TGTGCCAGCAGTGCCTCTAGCGGGGGGGGCTCGGAGACCCAGTACTTC
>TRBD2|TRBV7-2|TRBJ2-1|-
CASSPGSGGGAIHEQFF
TGTGCCAGCAGCCCCGGCTCCGGCGGGGGGGCCATCCATGAGCAGTTCTTC
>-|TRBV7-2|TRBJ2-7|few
CASSLDPTGRPYEQYF
TGTGCCAGCAGCTTAGACCCAACGGGGAGGCCCTACGAGCAGTACTTC
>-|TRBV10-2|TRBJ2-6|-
CASSVPRAGANVLTF
TGCGCCAGCAGTGTGCCCAGGGCTGGGGCCAACGTCCTGACTTTC
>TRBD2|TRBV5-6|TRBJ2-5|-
CASSHSGSGETQYF
TGTGCCAGCAGCCACAGCGGGAGCGGGGAGACCCAGTACTTC
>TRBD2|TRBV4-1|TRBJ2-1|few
CASSQEGLAVGSEQFF
TGCGCCAGCAGCCAAGAGGGACTAGCGGTTGGGAGTGAGCAGTTCTTC
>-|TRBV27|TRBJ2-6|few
CASRAASGANVLTF
TGTGCCAGCAGGGCGGCTTCTGGGGCCAACGTCCTGACTTTC
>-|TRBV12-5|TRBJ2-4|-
CASGRGGATKNIQYF
TGTGCTAGTGGTAGGGGGGGGGCGACCAAAAACATTCAGTACTTC
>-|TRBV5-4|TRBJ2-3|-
CASTEGLALNTQYF
TGTGCCAGCACCGAAGGTCTAGCTCTTAATACGCAGTATTTT
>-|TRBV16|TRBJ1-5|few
CASSNQRGNQPQHF
TGTGCCAGCAGCAATCAGCGAGGGAATCAGCCCCAGCATTTT
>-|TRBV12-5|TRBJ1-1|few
CASGMGRTEAFF
TGTGCTAGTGGTATGGGGCGGACTGAAGCTTTCTTT
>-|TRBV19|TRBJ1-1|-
CASSVTGEIEAFF
TGTGCCAGTAGTGTGACAGGAGAAATTGAAGCTTTCTTT
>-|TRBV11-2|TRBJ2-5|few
CASSSSLSQYF
TGTGCCAGCAGCTCCTCCCTATCCCAGTACTTC
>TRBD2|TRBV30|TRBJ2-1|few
CACGTSRNEQFF
TGTGCCTGTGGGACTAGCCGCAATGAGCAGTTCTTC
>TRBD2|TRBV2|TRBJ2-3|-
CASRRTGGPKKGDTQYF
TGTGCCAGCAGGAGAACGGGGGGGCCTAAGAAGGGAGATACGCAGTATTTT
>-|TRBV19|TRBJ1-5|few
CASSIDLFGGQPQHF
TGTGCCAGTAGTATAGATCTATTTGGCGGTCAGCCCCAGCATTTT
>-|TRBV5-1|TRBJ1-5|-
CASSLQGSGNQPQHF
TGCGCCAGCAGCTTGCAGGGGTCGGGCAATCAGCCCCAGCATTTT
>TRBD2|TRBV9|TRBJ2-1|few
CASSAFSGSPSNEQFF
TGTGCCAGCAGCGCCTTTAGCGGGAGCCCGTCCAATGAGCAGTTCTTC
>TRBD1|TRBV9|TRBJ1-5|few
CASSVDGQGRQPQHF
TGTGCCAGCAGCGTAGATGGACAGGGTCGTCAGCCCCAGCATTTT
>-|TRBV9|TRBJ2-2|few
CASSVVDTNTGELFF
TGTGCCAGCAGCGTAGTGGACACGAACACCGGGGAGCTGTTTTTT
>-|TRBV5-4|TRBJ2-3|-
CASSSGQANTDTQYF
TGTGCCAGCAGCTCGGGACAAGCAAACACAGATACGCAGTATTTT
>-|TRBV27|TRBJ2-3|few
CASSRSLSIDTQYF
TGTGCCAGCAGCCGGTCCCTTAGTATCGATACGCAGTATTTT
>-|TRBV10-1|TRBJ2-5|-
CASSESASAPGQQETQYF
TGCGCCAGCAGTGAGTCGGCCTCCGCGCCAGGGCAGCAAGAGACCCAGTACTTC
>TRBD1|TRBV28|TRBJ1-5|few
CASGRDRRAFGQPQHF
TGTGCCAGCGGTAGGGACAGGAGGGCTTTTGGTCAGCCCCAGCATTTT